What follows are 9 T cell receptor beta chains derived from one specimen sequenced in a study of cytomegalovirus exposure and HLA in healthy donors. Here immunoSEQ multiplex PCR was the method, and the copy in TCRdb shows in-frame clones only, minus some. The table has approximately 130,000 clones, roughly 89% seen once. The sequenced sample was PBMCs. The receptors stem from a woman younger than 30 in good health and CMV-seronegative.

V and J are TRBV9 and TRBJ2-7, with 11 bases identical to TRBD1. The CDR3 extends over 16 amino acids. Looked up from germline, CDR1 is SGDLS and CDR2 is YYNGEE. V shed 4 bases, J shed 0 bases, and the junction held 6 bases outside the gene matches. The CDR3 loop is CASSYTGTGGSYEQYF. The CDR3 DNA sequence: TGTGCCAGCAGCTATACCGGGACAGGGGGCTCCTACGAGCAGTACTTC.

The V call is TRBV19, the J call TRBJ2-2; 13 bases match TRBD2. The CDR3 runs to 17 residues. The germline CDR1 and CDR2 sequences are LNHDA and SQIVND (reference sequence). The V segment lost 5 bases and the J segment 6 bases; nucleotides outside the gene matches: 9. CDR3 residues: CASSSRLAGGSPGELFF. The CDR3 DNA follows: TGTGCCAGTAGTTCCCGACTAGCGGGGGGAAGCCCCGGGGAGCTGTTTTTT.

This chain uses TRBV13 with TRBJ2-3; no firm D call. The CDR3 extends over 11 amino acids. Trimming left V 10 bases short and J 2 bases short, with 7 bases between. The germline V gene has CDR1 PRHDT and CDR2 FYEKMQ (reference sequence). This CDR3 reads CATTATDTQYF. The DNA of the CDR3 is TGTGCCACCACAGCCACAGATACGCAGTATTTT. Filled out from reference TRBV13 and TRBJ2-3, the complete variable domain reads AAGVIQSPRHLIKEKRETATLKCYPIPRHDTVYWYQQGPGQDPQFLISFYEKMQSDKGSIPDRFSAQQFSDYHSELNMSSLELGDSALYFCATTATDTQYFGPGTRLTVL.

The CDR3 reads CAISVQGRATDTQYF. Here the CDR3 DNA reads TGTGCCATCAGTGTTCAGGGAAGGGCGACAGATACGCAGTATTTT. This chain uses TRBV10-3 with TRBJ2-3, with a weak D call TRBD1 (5 bases). Germline V CDR1 and CDR2: ENHRY, SYGVKD. Trimming left V 4 bases short and J 3 bases short, with 14 bases between. CDR3 size: 15 residues.

The chain links TRBV6-1 to TRBJ2-3; 8 nucleotides line up with TRBD1. The ends lost 6 bases at V and 6 bases at J; junction bases unmatched: 8. The CDR3 extends over 14 amino acids. Germline V gives CDR1 MNHNS, CDR2 SASEGT. CDR3: CASRKDRAGDTQYF. CDR3 in DNA: TGTGCCAGCAGGAAGGACAGGGCAGGGGATACGCAGTATTTT.

Here the CDR3 DNA reads TGTGCCAGCAAATTCGGACAGTCCTACGAGCAGTACTTC. Protein: CASKFGQSYEQYF. The V call is TRBV27, the J call TRBJ2-7; D possibly corresponds to TRBD1 (6 bases). CDR1 and CDR2 (germline): MNHEY, SMNVEV (reference sequence). V lost 7 bases, J lost 1 base, and 11 bases lay in between. The CDR3 covers 13 residues.

This clone is a singleton in its sample. The chain is built from TRBV5-1 and TRBJ2-1; D remains unclear. Germline CDR1 is SGHRS and CDR2 is YFSETQ. The CDR3 length is 15 residues. The V gene lost 2 bases and the J gene lost 2 bases, with 11 bases spanning the gap. The CDR3 loop reads CASSFDSRAYNEQFF. In DNA, the CDR3 is TGCGCCAGCAGCTTTGACTCCAGAGCCTACAATGAGCAGTTCTTC.

The chain has TRBV4-1 and TRBJ2-3; maybe TRBD2 (7 bases). In germline, CDR1 is MGHRA, CDR2 YSYEKL. This CDR3 spans 18 amino acids. V shed 4 bases and J shed 1 base, with 21 bases lying between them. The CDR3 DNA sequence: TGCGCCAGCAGCCCCACCCCGGGGGGCGCTCTTGGCACAGATACGCAGTATTTT. Translation: CASSPTPGGALGTDTQYF.

Of note for this clone: In the same sample, other DNA sequences code for this CDR3. V and J are TRBV9 and TRBJ2-3; no clear D gene. Per germline, CDR1 SGDLS and CDR2 YYNGEE. V dropped 2 bases and J dropped 1 base, with 11 bases sitting between them. The CDR3 spans 15 residues. The CDR3 bases are TGTGCCAGCAGCGTGAGTCCCAGCGGCACAGATACGCAGTATTTT. Residues: CASSVSPSGTDTQYF. Complete variable domain (other parts from reference TRBV9 and TRBJ2-3): DSGVTQTPKHLITATGQRVTLRCSPRSGDLSVYWYQQSLDQGLQFLIQYYNGEERAKGNILERFSAQQFPDLHSELNLSSLELGDSALYFCASSVSPSGTDTQYFGPGTRLTVL.